This T cell receptor beta chain was captured in a study of blood T cells in healthy people across ages. Then a second PCR, running roughly 7 to 11 cycles, was carried out with a sample-barcoded 5' primer and a J-beta primer mix. TCRdb reprocessed the 5' RACE reads via MiXCR and lists one record per CDR3 protein. The sample includes about 800,000 distinct CDR3 sequences, around 45% of them seen just once. The CDR3 sequence is 17 residues long. Germline V gives CDR1 ENHRY, CDR2 SYGVKD. Of note for this clonotype: Sequence at one end of the junction differs from germline and may be a read error.

The chain uses TRBV10-3 and TRBJ2-3, with TRBD2 matching 12 bases. This TCR derives from a man older than 75 in good health. Input material: blood. In DNA form, the CDR3 reads TGTGCCATCAGTGGAGGCCTAGCGGGAGGGGTCACAGATATGCAGTATTTT. The encoded protein is CAISGGLAGGVTDMQYF.